This TCR beta chain was captured by sequencing in a study of T cells in Graves' hyperthyroidism and ophthalmopathy. Germline V CDR1 and CDR2: MNHNS, SASEGT. Trimming shortened V by 8 bases and J by 1 base, and 8 bases separated the two germline ends. This CDR3 spans 13 amino acids. Using RNA transcripts as the source, TCR beta CDR3 regions were amplified. The HTBI primer set served for first-round RT-PCR of the TCR CDR3. TCRdb recomputed calls from the multiplex PCR reads with MiXCR, one row per CDR3 protein. The sample holds about 270,000 distinct CDR3 sequences, 25% seen once. This clonotype was seen ten or more times.

The chain has TRBV6-1 and TRBJ2-2; weak D call: TRBD1 (5 bases). The source of this sequence is a man aged 35-49 years with Graves' hyperthyroidism that later progressed to Graves' ophthalmopathy. Sequencing was done on a sample of blood. CDR3 coding DNA: TGTGCCAGCGGAACAGGGAACACCGGGGAGCTGTTTTTT. Residues: CASGTGNTGELFF.